The 23 T cell receptor beta chains given below trace back to one sample, sequenced in a study of cytomegalovirus exposure and HLA in healthy donors. The PCR used 60 Vbeta and 13 Jbeta primers. The table came from immunoSEQ multiplex PCR; TCRdb's copy has only in-frame clones and leaves some out. With fewer than 35,000 clones in the sample, the ten largest clones hold around 4.5%. What was sequenced was PBMCs. All receptors come from a female donor in good health and CMV-seronegative.

The V gene is TRBV6-6, the J gene TRBJ1-6, with D uncertain. Between the trimmed V and J ends, which lost 0 bases and 8 bases, there was a span of 14 bases. In germline, CDR1 is MNHNY, CDR2 SVGAGI (reference sequence). This CDR3 contains 16 residues. The CDR3: CASSYSSRTGDSPLHF. In DNA form, the CDR3 reads TGTGCCAGCAGTTACTCTTCTAGGACGGGAGATTCACCCCTCCACTTT.

V is TRBV4-3 and J is TRBJ2-1, with D possibly being TRBD1 (5 bases). Germline V gene sequence: CDR1 LGHNA, CDR2 YSLEER. The CDR3 extends over 15 amino acids. Trimming left V 4 bases short and J 0 bases short, with 10 bases between. The CDR3 loop reads CASSPVGASYNEQFF. The CDR3 DNA is TGCGCCAGCAGCCCAGTAGGGGCCTCCTACAATGAGCAGTTCTTC.

This chain uses TRBV10-2 with TRBJ2-7; weak D call: TRBD2 (6 bases). Germline V gives CDR1 WSHSY, CDR2 SAAADI. With 5 bases removed from V and 3 bases from J, the gap between germline ends came to 11 bases. This CDR3 has 13 residues. The CDR3 DNA reads as TGCGCCAGCAGTCCTACTAGCATCTACGAGCAGTACTTC. This codes for CASSPTSIYEQYF.

The chain carries TRBV5-1 and TRBJ2-7, with a weak D call TRBD1 (6 bases). CDR1 and CDR2 from the germline V gene are SGHRS and YFSETQ. The CDR3 is made up of 15 amino acids. V was cut by 1 base and J by 2 bases, with 13 bases left in between. The CDR3 sequence is CASSLPRDTTYEQYF. CDR3 coding DNA: TGCGCCAGCAGCTTGCCTAGGGACACCACCTACGAGCAGTACTTC.

This chain uses TRBV19 with TRBJ2-1; 8 bases line up with TRBD1. From germline, CDR1 is LNHDA and CDR2 SQIVND (reference sequence). The CDR3 totals 16 residues. Trimming took 7 bases from V and 0 from J; bases not matched to a gene: 8. CDR3 residues: CASTPRTGGSYNEQFF. The CDR3 bases are TGTGCCAGTACACCAAGAACAGGGGGCTCCTACAATGAGCAGTTCTTC.

The V and J genes are TRBV7-9 and TRBJ2-7; D call uncertain. V dropped 4 bases and J dropped 3 bases, with 10 bases sitting between them. The CDR3 contains 13 residues. Per germline, CDR1 SEHNR and CDR2 FQNEAQ (reference sequence). The DNA for the CDR3 is TGTGCCAGCAGCTCTGCGAGGAACTACGAGCAGTACTTC. Translating it yields CASSSARNYEQYF.

The chain combines TRBV5-6 with TRBJ2-1; 8 bases match TRBD2. CDR3 length: 14 amino acids. The V and J ends lost 1 base and 7 bases, in that order; junction bases with no gene match: 4. Germline V CDR1 and CDR2: SGHDT, YYEEEE. As DNA, the CDR3 is TGTGCCAGCAGCTTGCGGGGGGGCCCTAATGAGCAGTTCTTC. Translating it yields CASSLRGGPNEQFF.

The V and J genes are TRBV9 and TRBJ1-3; 10 positions match TRBD1. CDR3 length: 18 amino acids. With V trimmed by 0 bases and J by 0 bases, 6 bases remained unmatched. The germline V gene encodes CDR1 SGDLS and CDR2 YYNGEE. The CDR3 loop reads CASSVAGDRGLSGNTIYF. CDR3 DNA sequence: TGTGCCAGCAGCGTAGCCGGAGACAGGGGGCTCTCTGGAAACACCATATATTTT.

The J gene is TRBJ1-1, the V gene TRBV2; the D is unclear. In germline, CDR1 is SNHLY, CDR2 FYNNEI. The germline V and J ends were trimmed by 3 bases and 3 bases, with 5 bases remaining between them. CDR3 size: 12 residues. The CDR3 DNA sequence: TGTGCCAGCAGTGAGGAGTACACTGAAGCTTTCTTT. Amino acids: CASSEEYTEAFF. Combining the CDR3 with reference TRBV2 and TRBJ1-1 gives the whole variable domain EPEVTQTPSHQVTQMGQEVILRCVPISNHLYFYWYRQILGQKVEFLVSFYNNEISEKSEIFDDQFSVERPDGSNFTLKIRSTKLEDSAMYFCASSEEYTEAFFGQGTRLTVV.

The J gene is TRBJ2-3, the V gene TRBV27; D uncertain. Germline-derived CDR1 and CDR2 are MNHEY and SMNVEV (reference sequence). The CDR3 is 15 amino acids. V lost 1 base and J 3 bases, leaving 11 bases between the germline ends. CDR3 bases: TGTGCCAGCAGTTTATTTGGGCCAGTGACAGATACGCAGTATTTT. Translating gives CASSLFGPVTDTQYF.

The gene calls are TRBV5-8 and TRBJ1-4; D remains unclear. CDR1 and CDR2 (germline): SGHTS, YDEGEE. V was trimmed by 0 bases and J by 0 bases, leaving 9 bases between them. The CDR3 is 16 amino acids. The CDR3 loop is CASSLGERATNEKLFF. CDR3 nucleotide sequence: TGTGCCAGCAGCTTGGGGGAGAGGGCAACTAATGAAAAACTGTTTTTT.

The CDR3 DNA reads as TGTGCCAGCAGCTTAGTAGCCGTCTCTGGGGCCAACGTCCTGACTTTC. It codes for CASSLVAVSGANVLTF. The chain combines TRBV7-3 with TRBJ2-6; D unresolved. The V end was cut by 2 bases, the J end by 0 bases, with 8 bases between. Germline values: CDR1 SGHTA, CDR2 FQGTGA. The CDR3 sequence is 16 residues long.

This sequence joins TRBV10-3 and TRBJ1-1; D gene unclear. CDR1 ENHRY and CDR2 SYGVKD come from the germline V gene. V was shortened by 5 bases and J by 0 bases, with 10 bases between the two germline ends. The CDR3 runs 14 residues. CDR3 amino acids: CAISSLAVNTEAFF. The DNA for the CDR3 is TGTGCCATCAGTTCCTTGGCAGTGAACACTGAAGCTTTCTTT.

CDR3 region: CASSQESGVGGNEQFF. The CDR3 coding sequence is TGCGCCAGCAGCCAAGAGAGCGGGGTGGGAGGCAATGAGCAGTTCTTC. The genes are TRBV4-3 and TRBJ2-1; 7 nucleotides align to TRBD2. The J segment lost 6 bases and the V segment lost 0 bases, leaving 8 bases of the junction unmatched. The germline gives CDR1 LGHNA, CDR2 YSLEER. The CDR3 has 16 amino acids.

The chain links TRBV6-1 to TRBJ1-2; the match to TRBD1 covers 7 bases. CDR3 size: 14 residues. Per germline, CDR1 MNHNS and CDR2 SASEGT. Trimming took 2 bases from V and 7 from J; bases not matched to a gene: 7. The CDR3 reads CASSEFGQGVGYTF. The CDR3 region has the DNA TGTGCCAGCAGTGAATTCGGGCAGGGGGTTGGCTACACCTTC.

The gene calls are TRBV4-1 and TRBJ1-1; 8 nucleotides line up with TRBD1. The CDR3 spans 16 residues. Trimming cost V 1 base and J 0 bases; bases outside gene matches: 4. Germline V gene data show CDR1 as MGHRA and CDR2 as YSYEKL. CDR3 DNA sequence: TGCGCCAGCAGCCAAGGACAGGGGAATATGAACACTGAAGCTTTCTTT. This sequence encodes CASSQGQGNMNTEAFF.

The J gene is TRBJ2-7, the V gene TRBV6-5, with a weak D call TRBD1 (5 bases). There are 14 residues in the CDR3. Trimming removed 6 bases at V and 2 bases at J, with 14 bases between. Germline-derived CDR1 and CDR2 are MNHEY and SVGAGI. For the CDR3, the DNA is TGTGCCAGCAGCCCCAGACAGAGCCCCTACGAGCAGTACTTC. This translates into CASSPRQSPYEQYF.

The chain is built from TRBV11-3 and TRBJ2-5; TRBD1 matches at 7 bases. Germline V lookup: CDR1 SGHNT, CDR2 YENEEA. The CDR3 contains 11 residues. V trimming: 4 bases; J trimming: 9 bases; junction bases outside the gene matches: 2. DNA for the CDR3: TGTGCCAGCAGCTCGGGACAGTCCCAGTACTTC. It translates to CASSSGQSQYF.

The gene calls are TRBV7-3 and TRBJ2-3; 7 nucleotides align to TRBD1. Germline V gives CDR1 SGHTA, CDR2 FQGTGA. The CDR3 length is 16 residues. V lost 4 bases, J lost 0 bases, and 7 bases stayed unmatched. The CDR3 sequence: CASSSGPGQSTDTQYF. DNA for the CDR3: TGTGCCAGCAGCTCCGGCCCGGGACAGAGCACAGATACGCAGTATTTT.

This chain connects TRBV6-1 to TRBJ1-2; TRBD1 matches at 11 bases. V gave up 2 bases and J gave up 3 bases; unmatched junction bases: 8. CDR1 MNHNS and CDR2 SASEGT come from the germline V gene. CDR3 length: 17 residues. The CDR3 region has the DNA TGTGCCAGCAGTGAAACCCGGACAGGGGGCTTCGACTATGGCTACACCTTC. Translation gives CASSETRTGGFDYGYTF.

As to this clone: This sample includes further DNA sequences coding for the same CDR3. The chain combines TRBV19 with TRBJ2-2; D unresolved. Germline V lookup: CDR1 LNHDA, CDR2 SQIVND (reference sequence). This CDR3 comprises 11 residues. The V end was cut by 2 bases, the J end by 9 bases, with 4 bases between. The chain's CDR3 is CASSISRELFF. CDR3 nucleotide sequence: TGTGCCAGTAGTATATCCAGGGAGCTGTTTTTT.

The rearrangement joins TRBV6-1 to TRBJ2-3; 9 nucleotides match TRBD1. The CDR3 is 14 amino acids. CDR1 MNHNS and CDR2 SASEGT come from the germline V gene. Germline trimming cut 4 bases from V and 4 bases from J; bases unmatched to any gene: 3. CDR3 loop: CASSAGQGSDTQYF. In DNA form, the CDR3 reads TGTGCCAGCAGTGCTGGACAGGGGTCAGATACGCAGTATTTT.

For the CDR3, the DNA is TGTGCCAGCAGCTCCCACCCCCAGGGTCGTGGCTACACCTTC. Residues: CASSSHPQGRGYTF. V gene TRBV7-2 combines with J gene TRBJ1-2; tentatively, D is TRBD1 (5 bases). V was pared by 4 bases and J by 7 bases, with 16 bases between. Germline V gene sequence: CDR1 SGHTA, CDR2 FQGNSA. This CDR3 region has 14 residues.